This TCR beta chain was sequenced in a study of blood T cells in healthy people across ages (dated by TCRdb to 2014 to 2015). About the study as a whole: In model experiments, template switching captured roughly one uniquely barcoded TCR beta cDNA molecule for every two T cells. Donors of different ages were randomly distributed across sequencing lanes to avoid experimental bias. The donors were divided into four age groups: young (average around 16 years), middle-aged (around 37), aged (around 59) and long-lived (approximately 74). The study analyzed two additional independent replicas of 1 million unique cDNA reads from the same blood draw for two donors, one aged 18 to 30 and one aged 80 or older. The study measured age-related changes in TCR beta repertoire diversity using deep sequencing normalized with unique cDNA molecular identifiers. Overall results and qualifications from the work: Donor CMV infection status was unknown, potentially confounding age-related changes in expanded clonotypes. Because profiling used bulk unsorted PBMCs, naive and antigen-experienced compartments could not be compared conclusively. A strong correlation was found between observed TCR beta diversity and the percentage of naive T cells measured by flow cytometry. Observed TCR beta diversity per million T cells fell roughly linearly with age, and a significant reduction was already apparent by age roughly 40. Estimates of total diversity based on one million sequenced T cells were regarded as lower bounds and as underestimates. Compared with the aged group, more naive CD4+ T cells, fewer expanded clones and increased TCR diversity were shown by the long-lived group, suggesting age selection.

The library was generated by 5' RACE. Data came from an Illumina HiSeq 2500. The second PCR ran for roughly 6 to 11 cycles and used a J-beta primer mix along with a sample-barcoded 5' primer. A template-switch 5' adaptor carrying 12 random nucleotides introduced a unique molecular identifier onto each TCR beta cDNA molecule. Each sample yielded at least 3 million CDR3-containing paired-end reads. First-strand cDNA was synthesized from all RNA with the Mint cDNA synthesis kit, primed by a TRBC-specific oligonucleotide. All cDNA was treated with uracil-DNA glycosylase and then went through a first 18-cycle PCR with the universal primers M1SS and BC2_uni_R. Concerning the study's data processing: Each sample was normalized by randomly selecting 1 million high-quality reads, each carrying a distinct molecular identifier. Reads with shared molecular identifiers were discarded instead of being binned into consensus sequences. CDR3 identification, clonotype clustering and error correction used MiTCR with a Q25 quality threshold and the strictest error-elimination algorithm. Lower-bound total TCR beta diversity was estimated with a nonparametric unseen species model using Euler transformation. Using fastp trimming at Q25 and MiXCR clonotype assembly, TCRdb reanalyzed the public sequencing data and kept in-frame beta chains. A single entry per CDR3 protein holds the most common genes and DNA from its merged rows. TCRdb, rather than the study authors, made the V and J calls. The sample profile shows 1 million to 1.2 million distinct CDR3 sequences; about two fifths of them were found once. Around 12% of the sample is taken by the ten largest.

The donors were roughly 40 Caucasian individuals from Russia, aged 6 to 90 years, who were systemically healthy. Ten milliliters of peripheral blood were drawn from each donor into EDTA-treated Vacutainer tubes. Ficoll-Paque density-gradient centrifugation was used to isolate PBMCs, with at least 6 million obtained per sample. Trizol reagent was used to extract total RNA from the PBMCs, yielding at least 6 micrograms per sample. For every donor, flow cytometry on a PBMC aliquot measured the percentage of naive CD45RAhigh/CD27high T cells. This clonotype occurred a few times. Its antigen is not yet known. Base qualities are not provided; no much larger clone lies one nucleotide away. CDR1 and CDR2 are drawn from the germline V gene: SGHRS, YFSETQ. V and J are trimmed by 0 bases and 6 bases, and the gene matches miss 4 bases of the junction. The CDR3 holds 14 amino acids from the cysteine to the phenylalanine. Left in the record is the CDR3 DNA by itself, 42 bases read in frame from the first base.

What was sequenced was blood. The chain is assembled from TRBV5-1 and TRBJ1-1, with TRBD1 matching 8 junction bases. The receptor was derived from a man between 18 and 35 years old in good health. The CDR3 corresponds to CASSLDGQGAEAFF. The sequence in DNA is TGCGCCAGCAGCTTGGATGGACAGGGCGCTGAAGCTTTCTTT. With the rest looked up from the reference TRBV5-1 and TRBJ1-1 genes rather than sequenced, the full variable domain is KAGVTQTPRYLIKTRGQQVTLSCSPISGHRSVSWYQQTPGQGLQFLFEYFSETQRNKGNFPGRFSGRQFSNSRSEMNVSTLELGDSALYLCASSLDGQGAEAFFGQGTRLTVV.